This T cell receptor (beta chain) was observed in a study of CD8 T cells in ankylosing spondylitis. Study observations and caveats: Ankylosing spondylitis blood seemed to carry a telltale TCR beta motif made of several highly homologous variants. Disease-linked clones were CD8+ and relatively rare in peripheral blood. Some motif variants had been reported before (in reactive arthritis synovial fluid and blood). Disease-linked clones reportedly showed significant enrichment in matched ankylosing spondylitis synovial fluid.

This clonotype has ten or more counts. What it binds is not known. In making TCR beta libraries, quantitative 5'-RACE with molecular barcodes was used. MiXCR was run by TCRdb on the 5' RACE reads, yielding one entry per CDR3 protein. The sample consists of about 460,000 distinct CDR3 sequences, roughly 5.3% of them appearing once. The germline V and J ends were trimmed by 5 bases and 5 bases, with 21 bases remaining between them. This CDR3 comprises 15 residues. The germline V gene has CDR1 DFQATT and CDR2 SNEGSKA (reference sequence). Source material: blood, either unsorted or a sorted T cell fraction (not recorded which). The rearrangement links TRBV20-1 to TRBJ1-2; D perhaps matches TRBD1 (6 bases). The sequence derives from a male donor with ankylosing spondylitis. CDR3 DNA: TGCAGTGCTTTGGCCGCGGGGGCGAGCAATTATGGCTACACCTTC. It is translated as CSALAAGASNYGYTF.